This T cell receptor beta chain was recorded in a study of beta chain features in type 1 diabetes listed by TCRdb under 2018. Looking at the study overall: Patients and healthy donors did not differ in mean age, gender distribution, total cell number or subset yield. A total of roughly 100 million sorted cells were examined across all samples, and a strong correlation was observed between cell number per subset and RNA yield. The study compared the TCRB repertoires of sorted circulating CD4+ T cell subsets in recently diagnosed type 1 diabetes patients with those in matched healthy donors. Regulatory and stem cell-like memory subsets were isolated from only 8 patients and 8 healthy donors, whereas naive and central memory subsets came from all 28 donors. Study-level results and caveats: Naive, central memory and regulatory TCRB repertoires appeared to be more similar among patients than among healthy donors. Because small numbers of individuals were included in the HLA sub-analyses, any influence of HLA type on TCRB rearrangement was left unresolved. Patients with type 1 diabetes made fewer insertions and deleted more nucleotides at VDJ recombination sites, implying thymic rearrangement abnormalities. Because cDNA was sequenced instead of genomic DNA, highly expressing activated cells could be over-represented, though the groups showed no difference in activation or CD3 levels. In all four CD4+ subsets, TCRB CDR3 length was moderately but significantly shorter in type 1 diabetes patients. PCR might favor shorter templates, but patient and control samples were amplified and corrected together, so any skew would affect both groups equally.

Only a few counts were recorded for this clone. Which antigen it targets is not known. No base-level quality is on record; no much larger clone is a single base apart. Sequences ENHRY (CDR1) and SYGVKD (CDR2) are obtained from the germline V gene. CDR3 length: 16 amino acids, cysteine to phenylalanine. Only the CDR3 part of the read is kept: 48 bases, read in frame from the first base. V is reduced by 6 bases and J by 2 bases, leaving a spacing of 17 bases between them. The entire isolated RNA was reverse transcribed using the High Capacity cDNA Reverse Transcription Kit, and thus expressed TCRB transcripts were sequenced. Naive, central memory and regulatory T cell samples underwent deep immunoSEQ sequencing, averaging around 3.6 million total reads per sample. Sorted cells were lysed in RLT buffer, and RNA was extracted using DNase-treated RNeasy Micro or Mini kits according to cell number. Each cell subset was processed separately to prevent cross-contamination, with patient and healthy donor samples processed together. The immunoSEQ multiplex PCR was used to amplify TCRB sequences from cDNA, generating 87-bp fragments that spanned the CDR3 region. Sequencing of the amplicons was done on the Illumina HiSeq platform. Per the source publication's procedure: PCR bias was computationally corrected using synthetic template baselines, reads within Hamming distance 2 were collapsed, and singletons that could not be merged were discarded. Reads were aligned against IMGT so that V, D and J genes, CDR3 length and insertions or deletions at six rearrangement sites could be assigned. Clonotype counts were normalized to sorted cell number within each subset before computing true diversity and Gini coefficients with the tcR R package. Repertoire sharing was quantified using the overlap coefficient calculated on TCRB nucleotide sequences. Out-of-frame TCRB sequences from naive cells were analyzed to stand in for the pre-selection repertoire. The immuneACCESS repertoire file appears here via TCRdb, limited to in-frame rearrangements. These files lack a portion of the clones; in checked studies, under half of the deficit traces to unresolved V genes, and the cause of the others is not known. The D gene and trimming were derived from the DNA, and the V and J assignments and clone size from that table. The sample table contains some 900,000 clones; only one count was recorded for roughly 16% of them. The leading ten clones occupy 0.023% of the sample.

From each donor, a single peripheral blood sample of 95 to 150 mL on average was drawn into heparinised tubes. A BD FACSAria II and a panel including CD45RO, CCR7, CD25, CD127, CD95 and CD27 were used to sort naive, central memory, regulatory and stem cell-like memory CD4+ T cells. A purity above 98% was achieved for all sorted populations. Right away, PBMCs were isolated by Lymphoprep density gradient centrifugation and were stained directly, with no culture step. So that batch effects would be minimized, each experiment stained and sorted samples in pairs, pairing one healthy donor with one patient.

Here the chain combines TRBV10-3 and TRBJ1-5; TRBD1 is perhaps the D gene, given 5 matching bases. The sample comprised naive CD4+ T cells from blood. The meaning of the sample's cell subset or site label: true naive CD4+ T cells. The source of this sequence is a woman aged 18 to 35 in good health. The base sequence is TGTGCCATCAGCGACGGGGCAGGGCCAGGCAATCAGCCCCAGCATTTT. The translation is CAISDGAGPGNQPQHF.